This T cell receptor (beta chain) originates from a study of blood T cells in healthy people across ages. V was shortened by 3 bases and J by 3 bases, with 11 bases between the two germline ends. The CDR3 covers 14 residues. From germline, CDR1 is SGHDN and CDR2 FVKESK. It was with a sample-barcoded 5' primer and a J-beta primer mix that a second PCR of roughly 7 to 12 cycles was run. TCRdb redid the calling of the 5' RACE reads with MiXCR, one entry per CDR3 protein. Here the sample spans approximately 850,000 distinct CDR3 sequences, over 45% being singletons. Peripheral blood, about 10 milliliters per donor, was collected. There are a few counts of this clonotype.

This receptor was identified in a man in his thirties or forties in good health. The sequenced material came from blood. The J gene is TRBJ1-2, the V gene TRBV14; TRBD1 might be the D (5 bases). CDR3 DNA: TGTGCCAGCAGCCATGGAGGGACGGACTATGGCTACACCTTC. This sequence encodes CASSHGGTDYGYTF.